The sequence of this TCR beta chain was determined in a study of neoadjuvant nivolumab and ipilimumab in lung cancer. Germline-derived CDR1 and CDR2 are SEHNR and FQNEAQ (reference sequence). V lost 7 bases, J lost 6 bases, and 15 bases lay in between. CDR3 length: 14 residues. Study outcomes and limitations: TCR clonality did not significantly correlate with pathologic tumor regression. From pretherapy to surgery, tumor richness and clonality rose with dual therapy. Resected-tumor TCR richness correlated positively with pretherapy blood richness.

Details on this clone: The antigen remains undetermined.

Sequencing was performed with immunoSEQ multiplex PCR; in TCRdb, only in-frame clones are kept and a portion is missing. Among 10,000 to 15,000 clones listed, approximately 71% were seen once. This material consisted of peripheral blood, taken after neoadjuvant nivolumab, alone or with ipilimumab, at or shortly before surgery. The chain employs TRBV7-9 and TRBJ2-2, with D perhaps matching TRBD1 or TRBD2 (5 bases each). The source is an adult with non-small cell lung cancer. CDR3 amino acids: CASTKGSRAGELFF. In nucleotides, the CDR3 is TGTGCCAGCACCAAGGGGTCGAGGGCCGGGGAGCTGTTTTTT. The variable domain in full, with the rest retrieved from reference TRBV7-9 and TRBJ2-2, is DTGVSQNPRHKITKRGQNVTFRCDPISEHNRLYWYRQTLGQGPEFLTYFQNEAQLEKSRLLSDRFSAERPKGSFSTLEIQRTEQGDSAMYLCASTKGSRAGELFFGEGSRLTVL.